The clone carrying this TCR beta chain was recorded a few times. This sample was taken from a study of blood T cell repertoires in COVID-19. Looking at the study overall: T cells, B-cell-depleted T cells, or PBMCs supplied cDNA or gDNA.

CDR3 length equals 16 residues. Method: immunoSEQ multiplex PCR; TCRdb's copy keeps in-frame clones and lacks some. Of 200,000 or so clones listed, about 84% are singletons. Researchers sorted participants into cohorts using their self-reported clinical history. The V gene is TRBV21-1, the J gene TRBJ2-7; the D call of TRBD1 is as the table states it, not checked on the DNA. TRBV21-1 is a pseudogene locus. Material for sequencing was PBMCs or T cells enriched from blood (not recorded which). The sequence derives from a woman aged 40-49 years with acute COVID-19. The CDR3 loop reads CAILYLGLADSYEQYF. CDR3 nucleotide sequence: TGTGCCATCCTTTACCTCGGGCTGGCGGACAGCTACGAGCAGTACTTC.